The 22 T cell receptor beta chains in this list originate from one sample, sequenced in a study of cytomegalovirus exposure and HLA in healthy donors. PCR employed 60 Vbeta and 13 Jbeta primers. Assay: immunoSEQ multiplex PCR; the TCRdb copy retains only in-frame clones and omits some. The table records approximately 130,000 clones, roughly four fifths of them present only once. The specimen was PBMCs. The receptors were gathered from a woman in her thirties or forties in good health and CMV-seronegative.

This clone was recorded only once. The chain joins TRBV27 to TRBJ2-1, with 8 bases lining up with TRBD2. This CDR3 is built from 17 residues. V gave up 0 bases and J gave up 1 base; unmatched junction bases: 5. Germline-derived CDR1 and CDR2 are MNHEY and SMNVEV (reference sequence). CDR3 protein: CASSLSGLGGSYNEQFF. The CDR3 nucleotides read TGTGCCAGCAGTTTATCGGGACTAGGGGGGTCCTACAATGAGCAGTTCTTC.

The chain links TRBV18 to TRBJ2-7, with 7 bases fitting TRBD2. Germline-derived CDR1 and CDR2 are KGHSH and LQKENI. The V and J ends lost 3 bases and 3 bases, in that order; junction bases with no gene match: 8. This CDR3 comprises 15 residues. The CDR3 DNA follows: TGTGCCAGCTCACCGGATAGCGGGTTGGGCTACGAGCAGTACTTC. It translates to CASSPDSGLGYEQYF.

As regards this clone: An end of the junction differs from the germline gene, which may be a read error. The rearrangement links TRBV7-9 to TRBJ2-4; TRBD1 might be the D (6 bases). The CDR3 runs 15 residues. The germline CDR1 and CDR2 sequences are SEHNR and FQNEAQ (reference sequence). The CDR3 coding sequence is TGTGCCAGCAGTCAACAGGGATTAGCCAAAAACAGTCAGTACTTC. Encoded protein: CASSQQGLAKNSQYF.

In DNA, the CDR3 is TGTGCCATCCTGAAACAGGGGGGCAACTATGGCTACACCTTC. It is translated as CAILKQGGNYGYTF. The chain combines TRBV28 with TRBJ1-2; 8 bases are a match to TRBD1. The germline CDR1 and CDR2 sequences are MDHEN and SYDVKM. The CDR3 loop spans 14 amino acids. V lost 10 bases and J lost 2; bases outside the gene matches: 9.

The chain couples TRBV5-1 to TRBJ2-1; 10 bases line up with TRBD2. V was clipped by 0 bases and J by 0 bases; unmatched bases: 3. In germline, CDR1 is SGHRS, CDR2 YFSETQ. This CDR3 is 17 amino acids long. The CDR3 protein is CASSLAASGSSYNEQFF. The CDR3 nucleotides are TGCGCCAGCAGCTTGGCGGCTAGCGGGAGCTCCTACAATGAGCAGTTCTTC.

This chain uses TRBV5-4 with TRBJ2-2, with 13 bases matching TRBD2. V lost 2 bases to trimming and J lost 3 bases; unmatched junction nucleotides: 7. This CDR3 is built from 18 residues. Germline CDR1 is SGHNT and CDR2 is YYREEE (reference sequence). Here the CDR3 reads CASSFRTSGSGHTGELFF. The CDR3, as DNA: TGTGCCAGCAGCTTTCGGACTAGCGGGAGCGGGCACACCGGGGAGCTGTTTTTT.

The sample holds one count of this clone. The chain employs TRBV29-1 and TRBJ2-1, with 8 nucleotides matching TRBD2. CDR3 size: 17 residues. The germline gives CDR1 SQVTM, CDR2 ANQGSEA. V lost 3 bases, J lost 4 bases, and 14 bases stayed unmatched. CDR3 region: CSVEGEAGGLSYNEQFF. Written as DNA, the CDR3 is TGCAGCGTTGAGGGTGAGGCGGGAGGACTTTCATACAATGAGCAGTTCTTC.

CDR3 protein: CASSQEGQGPYEQYF. Written as DNA, the CDR3 is TGCGCCAGCAGCCAAGAGGGTCAGGGGCCCTACGAGCAGTACTTC. The chain joins TRBV4-1 to TRBJ2-7, with D maybe TRBD1 (6 bases). The CDR3 covers 15 residues. Trimming removed 0 bases at V and 2 bases at J, with 11 bases between. Germline V gene lookup returns CDR1 MGHRA and CDR2 YSYEKL.

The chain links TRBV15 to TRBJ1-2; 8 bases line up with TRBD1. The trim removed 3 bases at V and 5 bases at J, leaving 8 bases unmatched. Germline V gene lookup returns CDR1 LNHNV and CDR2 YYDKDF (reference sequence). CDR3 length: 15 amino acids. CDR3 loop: CATSSVNRGGYGYTF. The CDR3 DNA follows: TGTGCCACCAGCAGTGTGAACAGGGGGGGATATGGCTACACCTTC.

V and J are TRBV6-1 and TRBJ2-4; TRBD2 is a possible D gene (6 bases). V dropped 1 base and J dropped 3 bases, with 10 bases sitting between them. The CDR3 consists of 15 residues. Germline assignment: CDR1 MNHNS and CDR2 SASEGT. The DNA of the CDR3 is TGTGCCAGCAGTGAAGGTCTGGGGGGCAAAAACATTCAGTACTTC. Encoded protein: CASSEGLGGKNIQYF.

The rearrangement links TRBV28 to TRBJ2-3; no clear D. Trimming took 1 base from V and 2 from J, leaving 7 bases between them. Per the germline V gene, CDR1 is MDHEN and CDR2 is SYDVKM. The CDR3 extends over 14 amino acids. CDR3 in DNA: TGTGCCAGCAGTTTATCTGGGCTCACAGATACGCAGTATTTT. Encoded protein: CASSLSGLTDTQYF.

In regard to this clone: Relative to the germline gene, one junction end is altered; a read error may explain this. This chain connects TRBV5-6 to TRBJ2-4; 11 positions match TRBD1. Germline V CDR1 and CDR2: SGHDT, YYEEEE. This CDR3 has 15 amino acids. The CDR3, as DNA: TGTGCCAGCAGCTCTCCGGGACAGGGGGGAAACAGTCAGTACTTC. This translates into CASSSPGQGGNSQYF. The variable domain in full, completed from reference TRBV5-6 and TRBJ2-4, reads DAGVTQSPTHLIKTRGQQVTLRCSPKSGHDTVSWYQQALGQGPQFIFQYYEEEERQRGNFPDRFSGHQFPNYSSELNVNALLLGDSALYLCASSSPGQGGNSQYFGAGTRLSVL.

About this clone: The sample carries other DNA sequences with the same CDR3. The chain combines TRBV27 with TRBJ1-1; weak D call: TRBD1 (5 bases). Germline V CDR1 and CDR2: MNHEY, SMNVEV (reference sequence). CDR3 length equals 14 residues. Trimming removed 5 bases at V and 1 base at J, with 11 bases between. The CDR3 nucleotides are TGTGCCAGCAGTCTCCTCGGGGGGAACACTGAAGCTTTCTTT. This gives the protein CASSLLGGNTEAFF.

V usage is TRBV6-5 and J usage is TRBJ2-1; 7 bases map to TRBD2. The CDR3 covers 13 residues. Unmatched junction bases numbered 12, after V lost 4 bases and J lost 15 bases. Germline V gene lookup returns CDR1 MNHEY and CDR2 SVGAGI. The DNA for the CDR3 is TGTGCCAGCAGTTCCCCGACTAGCCGGAGGGCGTTCTTC. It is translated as CASSSPTSRRAFF.

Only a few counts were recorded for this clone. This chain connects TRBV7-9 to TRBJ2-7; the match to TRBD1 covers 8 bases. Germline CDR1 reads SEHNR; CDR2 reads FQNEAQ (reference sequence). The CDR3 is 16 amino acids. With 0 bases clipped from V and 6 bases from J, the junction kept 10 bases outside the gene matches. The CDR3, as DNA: TGTGCCAGCAGCTTAGCGCATGAGGGCAGGGGGCGCGAGCAGTACTTC. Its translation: CASSLAHEGRGREQYF.

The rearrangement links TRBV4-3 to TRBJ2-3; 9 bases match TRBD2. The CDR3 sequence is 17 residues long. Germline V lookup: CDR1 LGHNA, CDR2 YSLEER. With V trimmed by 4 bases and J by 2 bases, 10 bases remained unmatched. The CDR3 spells CASSPGGGRANTDTQYF. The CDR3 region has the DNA TGCGCCAGCAGCCCTGGGGGCGGGAGGGCCAACACAGATACGCAGTATTTT.

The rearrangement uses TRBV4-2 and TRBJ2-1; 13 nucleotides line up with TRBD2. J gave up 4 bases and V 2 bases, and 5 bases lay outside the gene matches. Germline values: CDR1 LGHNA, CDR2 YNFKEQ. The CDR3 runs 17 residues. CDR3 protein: CASSQLGTSGTYNEQFF. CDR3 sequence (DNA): TGTGCCAGCAGCCAACTAGGGACTAGCGGGACTTACAATGAGCAGTTCTTC.

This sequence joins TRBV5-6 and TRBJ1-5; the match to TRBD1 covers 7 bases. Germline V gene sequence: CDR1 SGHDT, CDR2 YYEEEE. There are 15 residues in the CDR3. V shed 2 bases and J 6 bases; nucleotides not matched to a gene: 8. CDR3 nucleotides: TGTGCCAGCAGCTTAAAGGGGGCAACGGGTCAGCCCCAGCATTTT. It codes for CASSLKGATGQPQHF.

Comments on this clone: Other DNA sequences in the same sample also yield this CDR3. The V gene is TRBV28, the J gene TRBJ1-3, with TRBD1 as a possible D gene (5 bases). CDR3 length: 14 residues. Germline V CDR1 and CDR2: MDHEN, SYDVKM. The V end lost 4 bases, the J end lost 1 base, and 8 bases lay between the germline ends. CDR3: CASSSQGSGNTIYF. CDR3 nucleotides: TGTGCCAGCAGTTCCCAGGGTTCTGGAAACACCATATATTTT.

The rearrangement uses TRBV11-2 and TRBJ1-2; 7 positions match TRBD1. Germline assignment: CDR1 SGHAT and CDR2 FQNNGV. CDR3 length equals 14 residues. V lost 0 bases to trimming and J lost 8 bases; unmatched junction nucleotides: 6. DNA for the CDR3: TGTGCCAGCAGCTTAGAGGGGACAGTCTGGGGCTACACCTTC. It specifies CASSLEGTVWGYTF.

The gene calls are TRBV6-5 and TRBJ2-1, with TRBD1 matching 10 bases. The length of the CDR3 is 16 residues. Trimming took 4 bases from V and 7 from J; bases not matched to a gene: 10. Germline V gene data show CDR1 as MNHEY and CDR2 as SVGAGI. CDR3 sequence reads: CASSSLRDRGGNEQFF. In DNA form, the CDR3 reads TGTGCCAGCAGTTCCCTTCGGGACAGGGGCGGGAATGAGCAGTTCTTC.

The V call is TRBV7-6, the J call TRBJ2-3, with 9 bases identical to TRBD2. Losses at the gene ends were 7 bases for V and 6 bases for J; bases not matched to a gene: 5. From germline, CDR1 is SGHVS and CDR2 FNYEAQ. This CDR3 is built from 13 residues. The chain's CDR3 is CASNSGRSDTQYF. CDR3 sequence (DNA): TGTGCCAGCAATAGCGGGAGATCGGATACGCAGTATTTT. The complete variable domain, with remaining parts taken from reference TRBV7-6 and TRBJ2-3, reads GAGVSQSPRYKVTKRGQDVALRCDPISGHVSLYWYRQALGQGPEFLTYFNYEAQQDKSGLPNDRFSAERPEGSISTLTIQRTEQRDSAMYRCASNSGRSDTQYFGPGTRLTVL.